This T cell receptor beta chain stems from a study of blood T cell repertoires in COVID-19. Study overall: Donors in the United States, Italy and Spain gave samples during acute or convalescent COVID-19.

Recruited during active infection, patients (from Seattle) were subsequently followed longitudinally. V shed 4 bases, J shed 2 bases, and the junction held 11 bases outside the gene matches. The CDR3 length is 16 residues. CDR1 is SGDLS, CDR2 YYNGEE, per germline. Libraries were prepared by immunoSEQ multiplex PCR; TCRdb keeps only in-frame clonotypes and omits some of them. The sample lists about 180,000 clones, around 86% occurring once. The origin of this receptor is a man aged 60 to 75 with COVID-19, enrolled during active disease. The source material was peripheral blood. V usage is TRBV9 and J usage is TRBJ2-5, with 7 bases that match TRBD2. CDR3 coding DNA: TGTGCCAGCAGCCGACCCTTGCTAGCGGAACAAGAGACCCAGTACTTC. This translates into CASSRPLLAEQETQYF.